A selection of T cell receptor beta chains follows, all from one sample in a study of T cell responses to AZD1222 COVID-19 vaccine. Profiling relied on immunoSEQ multiplex PCR, and the TCRdb table lists in-frame clones only, not all of them. This sample has 120,000 to 150,000 clones, with about nine tenths found just once. Sequenced material: peripheral blood, taken on day 0 of AZD1222 vaccination. All receptors derive from an adult in good health. Both conserved end residues are part of each CDR3. D genes are given only for firm matches. Clone sizes are given selectively: once, few, many, or a class where the clone is expanded.

j_call	d_call	v_call	clone_size	cdr3_nt	cdr3_aa
TRBJ2-7	NA	TRBV3-1/TRBV3-2	NA	TGTGCCAGCAGCCAAGGGAAGGGAGACCAGTACTTC	CASSQGKGDQYF
TRBJ2-1	NA	TRBV29-1	NA	TGCAGCGCTGCAGATGCCTCCTACAATGAGCAGTTCTTC	CSAADASYNEQFF
TRBJ2-6	NA	TRBV5-6	NA	TGTGCCAGCAGCTTAAGCCCTGGGGCCAACGTCCTGACTTTC	CASSLSPGANVLTF
TRBJ2-3	TRBD1	TRBV18	NA	TGTGCCAGCTCACCTTCGCTGGGGACAGTAAGGACAGATACGCAGTATTTT	CASSPSLGTVRTDTQYF
TRBJ1-1	NA	TRBV6-5	NA	TGTGCCAGCAGTTACTATTCTGGGGTTGGCACTGAAGCTTTCTTT	CASSYYSGVGTEAFF
TRBJ2-3	TRBD2	TRBV2	NA	TGTGCCAGCATTCGGAGACTAGCGGGAGTAGCAGATACGCAGTATTTT	CASIRRLAGVADTQYF
TRBJ2-2	NA	TRBV28	NA	TGTGCCAGCAGTTTATCCTGGCAGGGGCAGTTGTTTTTT	CASSLSWQGQLFF
TRBJ1-2	NA	TRBV4-1	NA	TGCGCCAGCAGCTGGGACATCACAAACTATGGCTACACCTTC	CASSWDITNYGYTF
TRBJ2-7	TRBD2	TRBV5-1	NA	TGCGCCAGCAGCTTGGCTGCCGGACTAGCGGCCTCCTACGAGCAGTACTTC	CASSLAAGLAASYEQYF
TRBJ2-7	TRBD1	TRBV6-5	NA	TGTGCCAGCCTGACAGGGGGCATCTACGAGCAGTACTTC	CASLTGGIYEQYF
TRBJ2-5	NA	TRBV6-2/TRBV6-3	few	TGTGCCAGCAGTTCCGACCCTTTATATGGGCAAAAGTACTTC	CASSSDPLYGQKYF
TRBJ2-1	TRBD2	TRBV6-4	NA	TGTGCCAGCAGACAGGGGACTAGCGGGAGTGGGGAATCCAATGAGCAGTTCTTC	CASRQGTSGSGESNEQFF
TRBJ1-5	TRBD1	TRBV30	NA	TGTGCCTGGAGTGGACGACAGGGCGGCAATCAGCCCCAGCATTTT	CAWSGRQGGNQPQHF
TRBJ2-2	NA	TRBV29-1	NA	TGCAGCGGACAGCTGACAACCGGGGAGCTGTTTTTT	CSGQLTTGELFF
TRBJ1-5	NA	TRBV15	NA	TGTGCCACCAGCAGAGCCGCCAATCAGCCCCAGCATTTT	CATSRAANQPQHF
TRBJ2-2	NA	TRBV6-4	NA	TGTGCCAGCAGTGCTCTGGGACGGTCGAACACCGGGGAGCTGTTTTTT	CASSALGRSNTGELFF
TRBJ2-7	NA	TRBV27	NA	TGTGCCAGCTGCCGGACAGTTTTAACCGCCTACGAGCAGTACTTC	CASCRTVLTAYEQYF
TRBJ2-7	NA	TRBV5-1	NA	TGCGCCAGCAGCTTGGCAGGACAGACCATCTACGAGCAGTACTTC	CASSLAGQTIYEQYF
TRBJ2-7	NA	TRBV10-3	NA	TGTGCCATCGGGGGCGCCGGGCAGTACTTC	CAIGGAGQYF
TRBJ1-6	NA	TRBV6-4	few	TGTGCCAGCAGTGAAGGGAGAGCCAATTCACCCCTCCACTTT	CASSEGRANSPLHF
TRBJ1-1	NA	TRBV19	NA	TGTGCCAGTAGTACGTTACCCGGGACCGTCACTGAAGCTTTCTTT	CASSTLPGTVTEAFF
TRBJ2-7	TRBD1	TRBV29-1	NA	TGCAGCGGAAGGGACAGGGTAAGCTACGAGCAGTACTTC	CSGRDRVSYEQYF
TRBJ2-1	TRBD2	TRBV5-1	NA	TGCGCCAGCAGCCGCCTCGGGGAAGCGGGAGAGAATGAGCAGTTCTTC	CASSRLGEAGENEQFF
TRBJ2-1	NA	TRBV6-5	NA	TGTGCCAGCAGTTACTCGGACGATGAGCAGTTCTTC	CASSYSDDEQFF
TRBJ1-2	TRBD1	TRBV5-1	NA	TGCGCCAGCAGCGGACCGGGACAGGGTGGGGTACGCTATGGCTACACCTTC	CASSGPGQGGVRYGYTF
TRBJ2-7	TRBD2	TRBV5-1	NA	TGCGCCAGCAGCTTCGGGACTAGCGGGGACCCATCCAGATACGAGCAGTACTTC	CASSFGTSGDPSRYEQYF
TRBJ1-1	TRBD1	TRBV10-2	NA	TGCGCCAGCAGTTTGCCGGGACAGGGTGAAGCTTTCTTT	CASSLPGQGEAFF
TRBJ2-6	NA	TRBV3-1/TRBV3-2	many	TGTGCCAGCAGACTAGGGCCCGCCAGATCTGGGGCCAACGTCCTGACTTTC	CASRLGPARSGANVLTF
TRBJ2-7	NA	TRBV7-8	NA	TGTGCCAGCAGCCAAGGGGGACTCCCACGCTACGAGCAGTACTTC	CASSQGGLPRYEQYF
TRBJ2-1	NA	TRBV10-3	many	TGTGCCATCAGTGAAGACAACAATGAGCAGTTCTTC	CAISEDNNEQFF
TRBJ2-7	NA	TRBV12-3/TRBV12-4	NA	TGTGCCAGCAGTTTCGGTCTAGGGTTCCCGTACTTC	CASSFGLGFPYF
TRBJ1-3	NA	TRBV27	NA	TGTGCCAGCCGGGGCAGCGGACGGAACACCATATATTTT	CASRGSGRNTIYF
TRBJ2-7	NA	TRBV9	NA	TGTGCCAGCAGCCTAGATGGAACAGGCTGGACCTACGAGCAGTACTTC	CASSLDGTGWTYEQYF
TRBJ2-5	TRBD1	TRBV7-3	NA	TGTGCCAGCAGCCCGGACAGGGGGGAGACCCAGTACTTC	CASSPDRGETQYF
TRBJ1-2	NA	TRBV3-1/TRBV3-2	NA	TGTGCCAGCAGCCAAGGTTTTTGGGGGGATTATGGCTACACCTTC	CASSQGFWGDYGYTF
TRBJ1-1	NA	TRBV3-1/TRBV3-2	NA	TGTGCCAGCAGCCAAGATACAGGCCTGAACACTGAAGCTTTCTTT	CASSQDTGLNTEAFF
TRBJ2-1	TRBD2	TRBV27	NA	TGTGCCAGCAGTTACTTGACTAGCGGGAGCTACAATGAGCAGTTCTTC	CASSYLTSGSYNEQFF